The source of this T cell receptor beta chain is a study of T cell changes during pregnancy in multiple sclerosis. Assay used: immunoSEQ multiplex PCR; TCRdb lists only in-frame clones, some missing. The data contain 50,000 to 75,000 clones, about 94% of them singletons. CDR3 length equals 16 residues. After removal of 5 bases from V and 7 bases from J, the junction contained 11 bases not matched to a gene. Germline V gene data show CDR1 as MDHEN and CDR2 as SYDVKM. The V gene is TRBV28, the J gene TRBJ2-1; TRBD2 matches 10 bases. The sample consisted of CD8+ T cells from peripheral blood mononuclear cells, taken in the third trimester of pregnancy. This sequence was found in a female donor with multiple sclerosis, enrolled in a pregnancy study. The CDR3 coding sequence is TGTGCCAGCAGTGTAAGAGCGGGAGGGGACGGGAATGAGCAGTTCTTC. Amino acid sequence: CASSVRAGGDGNEQFF. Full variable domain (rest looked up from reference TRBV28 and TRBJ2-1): DVKVTQSSRYLVKRTGEKVFLECVQDMDHENMFWYRQDPGLGLRLIYFSYDVKMKEKGDIPEGYSVSREKKERFSLILESASTNQTSMYLCASSVRAGGDGNEQFFGPGTRLTVL.